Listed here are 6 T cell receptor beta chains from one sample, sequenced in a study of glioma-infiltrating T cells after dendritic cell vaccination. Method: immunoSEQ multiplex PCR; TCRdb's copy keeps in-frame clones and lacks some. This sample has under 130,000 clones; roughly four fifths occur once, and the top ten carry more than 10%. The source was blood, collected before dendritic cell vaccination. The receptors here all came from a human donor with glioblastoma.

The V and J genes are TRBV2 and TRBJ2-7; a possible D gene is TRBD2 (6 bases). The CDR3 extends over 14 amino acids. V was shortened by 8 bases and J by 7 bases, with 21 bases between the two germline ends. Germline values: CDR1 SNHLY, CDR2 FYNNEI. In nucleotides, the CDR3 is TGTGCCAGCCTCTCGAACGGCGGGGTGGGGGAGCAGTACTTC. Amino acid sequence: CASLSNGGVGEQYF.

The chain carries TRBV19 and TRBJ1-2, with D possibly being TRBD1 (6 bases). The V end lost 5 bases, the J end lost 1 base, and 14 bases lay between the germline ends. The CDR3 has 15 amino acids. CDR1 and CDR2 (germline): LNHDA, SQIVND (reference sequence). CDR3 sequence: CASSGRTDFNYGYTF. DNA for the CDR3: TGTGCCAGTAGTGGCAGGACAGACTTTAACTATGGCTACACCTTC.

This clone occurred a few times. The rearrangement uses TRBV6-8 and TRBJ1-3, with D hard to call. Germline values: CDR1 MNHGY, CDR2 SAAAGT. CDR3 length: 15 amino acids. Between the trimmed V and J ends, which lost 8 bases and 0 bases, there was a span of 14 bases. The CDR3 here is CASAPGGISGNTIYF. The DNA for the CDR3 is TGTGCCAGCGCTCCTGGAGGGATCTCTGGAAACACCATATATTTT.

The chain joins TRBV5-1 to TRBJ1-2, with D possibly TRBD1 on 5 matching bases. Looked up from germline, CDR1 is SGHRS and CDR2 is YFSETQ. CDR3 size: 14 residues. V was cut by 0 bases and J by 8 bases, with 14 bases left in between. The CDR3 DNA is TGCGCCAGCAGCTTGGTAGGGGTCAGCAACGGCTACACCTTC. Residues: CASSLVGVSNGYTF.

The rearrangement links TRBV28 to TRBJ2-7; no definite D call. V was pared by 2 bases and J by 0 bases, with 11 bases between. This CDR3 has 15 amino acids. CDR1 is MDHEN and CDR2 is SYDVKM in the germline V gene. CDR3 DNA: TGTGCCAGCAGTTTAACCTCCCGGTCCTCCTACGAGCAGTACTTC. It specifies CASSLTSRSSYEQYF. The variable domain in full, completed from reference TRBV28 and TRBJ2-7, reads DVKVTQSSRYLVKRTGEKVFLECVQDMDHENMFWYRQDPGLGLRLIYFSYDVKMKEKGDIPEGYSVSREKKERFSLILESASTNQTSMYLCASSLTSRSSYEQYFGPGTRLTVT.

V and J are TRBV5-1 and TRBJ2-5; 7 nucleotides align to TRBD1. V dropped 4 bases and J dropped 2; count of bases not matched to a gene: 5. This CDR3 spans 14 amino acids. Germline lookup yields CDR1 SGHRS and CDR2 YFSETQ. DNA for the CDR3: TGCGCCAGCAGCGTAGGGACAGAACAAGAGACCCAGTACTTC. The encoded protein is CASSVGTEQETQYF.